This TCR beta chain was identified in a study of shared clonotypes between healthy human individuals. Study-wide results and limits: Compared with memory subsets, naive subsets generally had larger estimated richness. In contrast to clonotypes shared by all four donors, non-shared clonotypes had lower generation probabilities.

V was cut by 5 bases and J by 0 bases, with 14 bases left in between. CDR1 and CDR2 from the germline V gene are MDHEN and SYDVKM. The CDR3 has 16 residues. Across several immunoSEQ plates, the genomic DNA of each subset was split evenly. Method: immunoSEQ multiplex PCR; TCRdb's copy keeps in-frame clones and lacks some. The profile shows about 1.5 million clones, approximately 97% of them singletons. Of note for this clone: Its antigen is not known.

This TCR came from a man younger than 45 in good health. This chain links TRBV28 with TRBJ1-5, with a weak D call TRBD1 (6 bases). The source material was naive CD4+ T cells sorted from blood. The subset: CD45RA+ positively selected. The CDR3: CASSGRTVYSNQPQHF. CDR3 DNA sequence: TGTGCCAGCAGTGGAAGGACAGTTTATAGCAATCAGCCCCAGCATTTT.